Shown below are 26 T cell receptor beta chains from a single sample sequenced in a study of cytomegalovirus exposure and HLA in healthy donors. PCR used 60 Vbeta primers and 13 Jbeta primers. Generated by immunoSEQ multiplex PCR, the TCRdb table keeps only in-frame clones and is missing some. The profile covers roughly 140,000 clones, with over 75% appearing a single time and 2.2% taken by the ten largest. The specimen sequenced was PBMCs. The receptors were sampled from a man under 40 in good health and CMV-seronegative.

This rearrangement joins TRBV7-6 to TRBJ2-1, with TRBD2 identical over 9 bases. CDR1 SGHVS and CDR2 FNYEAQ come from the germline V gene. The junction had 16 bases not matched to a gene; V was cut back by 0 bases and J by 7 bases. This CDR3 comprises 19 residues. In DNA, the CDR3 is TGTGCCAGCAGCTTAGCCCTGGCGGGGGGGCTGGCAGGAAGGAATGAGCAGTTCTTC. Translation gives CASSLALAGGLAGRNEQFF.

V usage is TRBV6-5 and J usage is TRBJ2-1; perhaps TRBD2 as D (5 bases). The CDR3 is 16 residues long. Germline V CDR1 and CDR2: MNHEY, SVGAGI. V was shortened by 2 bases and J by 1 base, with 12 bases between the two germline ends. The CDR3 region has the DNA TGTGCCAGCAGTTACCCAAAGAGCGGTTCCTACAATGAGCAGTTCTTC. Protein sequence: CASSYPKSGSYNEQFF.

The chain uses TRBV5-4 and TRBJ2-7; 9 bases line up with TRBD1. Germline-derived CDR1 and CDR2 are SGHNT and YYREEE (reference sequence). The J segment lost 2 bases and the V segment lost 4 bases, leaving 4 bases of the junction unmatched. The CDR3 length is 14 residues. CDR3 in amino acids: CASSQGQGPYEQYF. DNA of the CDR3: TGTGCCAGCAGCCAGGGACAGGGCCCCTACGAGCAGTACTTC.

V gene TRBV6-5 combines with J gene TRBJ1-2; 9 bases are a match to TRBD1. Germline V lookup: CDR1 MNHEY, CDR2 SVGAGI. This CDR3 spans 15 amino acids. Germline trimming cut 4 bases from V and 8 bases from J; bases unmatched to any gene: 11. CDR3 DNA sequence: TGTGCCAGCAGTTTCTCAGACAGGGGGACGTGGGGCTACACCTTC. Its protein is CASSFSDRGTWGYTF.

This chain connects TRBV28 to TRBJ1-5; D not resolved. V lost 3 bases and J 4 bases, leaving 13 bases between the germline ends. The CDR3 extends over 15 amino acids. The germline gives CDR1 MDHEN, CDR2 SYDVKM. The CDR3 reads CASSFPGTGNQPQHF. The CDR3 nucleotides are TGTGCCAGCAGTTTCCCGGGTACGGGGAATCAGCCCCAGCATTTT.

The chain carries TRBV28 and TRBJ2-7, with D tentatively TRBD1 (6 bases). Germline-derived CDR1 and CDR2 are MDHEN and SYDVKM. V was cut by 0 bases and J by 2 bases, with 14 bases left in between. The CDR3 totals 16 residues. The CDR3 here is CASSLWGTYSTYEQYF. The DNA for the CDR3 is TGTGCCAGCAGTTTATGGGGGACATACTCAACCTACGAGCAGTACTTC.

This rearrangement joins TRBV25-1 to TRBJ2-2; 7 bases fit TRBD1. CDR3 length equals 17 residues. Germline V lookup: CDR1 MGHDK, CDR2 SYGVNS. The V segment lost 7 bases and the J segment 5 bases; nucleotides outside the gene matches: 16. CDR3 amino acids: CASNPSTGKKGTGELFF. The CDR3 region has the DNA TGTGCCAGCAACCCATCGACAGGGAAAAAAGGGACCGGGGAGCTGTTTTTT.

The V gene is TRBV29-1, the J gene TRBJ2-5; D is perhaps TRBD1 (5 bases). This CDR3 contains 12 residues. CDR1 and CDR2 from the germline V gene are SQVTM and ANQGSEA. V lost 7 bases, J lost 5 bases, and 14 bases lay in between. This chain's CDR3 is CSGSRVGETQYF. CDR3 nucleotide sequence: TGCAGCGGCAGCAGGGTCGGGGAGACCCAGTACTTC.

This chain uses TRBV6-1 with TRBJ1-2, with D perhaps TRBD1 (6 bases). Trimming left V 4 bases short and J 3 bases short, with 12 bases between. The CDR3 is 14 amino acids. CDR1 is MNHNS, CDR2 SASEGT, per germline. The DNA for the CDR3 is TGTGCCAGCAGTGGAGGAACAGGGTACTATGGCTACACCTTC. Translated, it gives CASSGGTGYYGYTF.

The CDR3 DNA reads as TGCGCCAGCAGCCGGGACAGGGCCAGCTCTGGAAACACCATATATTTT. Translation: CASSRDRASSGNTIYF. The chain links TRBV5-1 to TRBJ1-3; TRBD1 aligns across 9 bases. Looked up from germline, CDR1 is SGHRS and CDR2 is YFSETQ. V dropped 4 bases and J dropped 0; count of bases not matched to a gene: 5. The CDR3 runs 16 residues. The full variable domain, rest sourced from reference TRBV5-1 and TRBJ1-3, is KAGVTQTPRYLIKTRGQQVTLSCSPISGHRSVSWYQQTPGQGLQFLFEYFSETQRNKGNFPGRFSGRQFSNSRSEMNVSTLELGDSALYLCASSRDRASSGNTIYFGEGSWLTVV.

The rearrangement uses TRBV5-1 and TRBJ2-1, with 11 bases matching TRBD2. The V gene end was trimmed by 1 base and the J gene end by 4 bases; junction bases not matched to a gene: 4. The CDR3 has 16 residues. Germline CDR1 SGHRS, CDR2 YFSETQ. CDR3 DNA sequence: TGCGCCAGCAGCTTGACTAGCGGGAGTACATACAATGAGCAGTTCTTC. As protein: CASSLTSGSTYNEQFF.

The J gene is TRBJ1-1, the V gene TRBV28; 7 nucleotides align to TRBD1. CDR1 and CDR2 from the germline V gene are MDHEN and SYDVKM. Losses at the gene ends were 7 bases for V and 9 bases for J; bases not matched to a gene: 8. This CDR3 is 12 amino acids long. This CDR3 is CASTIGTAQAFF. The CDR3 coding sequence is TGTGCCAGCACCATCGGGACAGCCCAAGCTTTCTTT.

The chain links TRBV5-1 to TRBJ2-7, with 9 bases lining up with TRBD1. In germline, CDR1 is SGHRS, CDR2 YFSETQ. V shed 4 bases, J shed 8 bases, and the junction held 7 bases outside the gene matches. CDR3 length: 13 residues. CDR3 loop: CASSPGQGNQQYF. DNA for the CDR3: TGCGCCAGCAGCCCGGGACAGGGCAATCAGCAGTACTTC.

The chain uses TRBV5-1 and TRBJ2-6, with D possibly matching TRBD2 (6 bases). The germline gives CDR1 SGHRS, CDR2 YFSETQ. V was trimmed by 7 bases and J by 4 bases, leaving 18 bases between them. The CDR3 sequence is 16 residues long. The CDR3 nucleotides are TGCGCCAGCTCGGAGGGGCCAAGCTCCGGGGCCAACGTCCTGACTTTC. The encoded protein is CASSEGPSSGANVLTF.

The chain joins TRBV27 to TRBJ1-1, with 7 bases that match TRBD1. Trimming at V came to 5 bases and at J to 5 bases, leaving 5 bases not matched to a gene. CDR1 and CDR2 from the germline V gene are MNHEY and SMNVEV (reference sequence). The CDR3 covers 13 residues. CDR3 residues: CASSEQGRTEAFF. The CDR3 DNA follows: TGTGCCAGCAGTGAACAGGGGCGGACTGAAGCTTTCTTT.

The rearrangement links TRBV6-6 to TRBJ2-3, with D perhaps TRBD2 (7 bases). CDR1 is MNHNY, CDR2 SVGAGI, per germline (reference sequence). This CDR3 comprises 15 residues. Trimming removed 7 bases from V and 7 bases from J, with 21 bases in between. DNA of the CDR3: TGTGCCAGCAACCTAGGGGGGGTTGACATGAATACGCAGTATTTT. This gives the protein CASNLGGVDMNTQYF.

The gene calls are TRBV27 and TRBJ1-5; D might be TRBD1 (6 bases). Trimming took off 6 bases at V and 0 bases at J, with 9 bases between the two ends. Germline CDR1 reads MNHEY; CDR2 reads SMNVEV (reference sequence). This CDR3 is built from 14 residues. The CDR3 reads CASSGQYSNQPQHF. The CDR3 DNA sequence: TGTGCCAGCAGCGGACAGTATAGCAATCAGCCCCAGCATTTT.

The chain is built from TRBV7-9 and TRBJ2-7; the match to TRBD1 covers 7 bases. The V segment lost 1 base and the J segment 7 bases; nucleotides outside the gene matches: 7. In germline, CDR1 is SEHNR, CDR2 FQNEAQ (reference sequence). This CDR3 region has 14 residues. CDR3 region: CASSLVQGSSEQYF. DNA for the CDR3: TGTGCCAGCAGCTTAGTACAGGGGAGTTCTGAGCAGTACTTC.

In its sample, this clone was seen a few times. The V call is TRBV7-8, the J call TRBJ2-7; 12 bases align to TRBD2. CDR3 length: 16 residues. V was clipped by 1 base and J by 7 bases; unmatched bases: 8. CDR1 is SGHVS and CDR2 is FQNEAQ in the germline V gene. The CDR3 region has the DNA TGTGCCAGCAGCTTAGACCTAGCGGGAGGGCCGCGGGAGCAGTACTTC. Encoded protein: CASSLDLAGGPREQYF.

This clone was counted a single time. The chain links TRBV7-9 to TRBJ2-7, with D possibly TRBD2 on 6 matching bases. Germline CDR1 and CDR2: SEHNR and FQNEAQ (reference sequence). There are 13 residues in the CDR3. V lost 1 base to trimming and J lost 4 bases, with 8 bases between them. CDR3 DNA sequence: TGTGCCAGCAGCTTAGGGGGGGAATACGAGCAGTACTTC. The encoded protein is CASSLGGEYEQYF.

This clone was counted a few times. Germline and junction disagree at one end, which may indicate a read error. CDR3 loop: CASSERDRAMNF. The DNA for the CDR3 is TGTGCCAGCAGCGAGCGGGACAGGGCAATGAATTTT. This chain uses TRBV6-1 with TRBJ1-1; 9 bases align to TRBD1. Germline V CDR1 and CDR2: MNHNS, SASEGT. CDR3 length: 12 residues.

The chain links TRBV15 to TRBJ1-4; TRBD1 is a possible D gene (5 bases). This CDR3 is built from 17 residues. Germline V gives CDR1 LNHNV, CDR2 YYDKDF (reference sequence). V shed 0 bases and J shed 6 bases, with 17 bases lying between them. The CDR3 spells CATSRDRAGVGYEKLFF. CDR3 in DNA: TGTGCCACCAGCAGAGATCGGGCGGGGGTTGGTTATGAAAAACTGTTTTTT.

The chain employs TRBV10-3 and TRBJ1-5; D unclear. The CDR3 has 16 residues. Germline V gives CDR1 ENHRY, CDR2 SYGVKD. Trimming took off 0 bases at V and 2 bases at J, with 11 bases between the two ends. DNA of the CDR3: TGTGCCATCAGTGAGTCGCGAGTGATCGGCAATCAGCCCCAGCATTTT. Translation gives CAISESRVIGNQPQHF.

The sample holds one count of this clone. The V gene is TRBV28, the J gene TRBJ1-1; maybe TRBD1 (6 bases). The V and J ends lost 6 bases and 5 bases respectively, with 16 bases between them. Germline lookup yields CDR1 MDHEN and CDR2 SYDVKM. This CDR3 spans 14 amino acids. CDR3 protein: CASRKTGSGTEAFF. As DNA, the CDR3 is TGTGCCAGCAGAAAAACAGGGTCCGGGACTGAAGCTTTCTTT.

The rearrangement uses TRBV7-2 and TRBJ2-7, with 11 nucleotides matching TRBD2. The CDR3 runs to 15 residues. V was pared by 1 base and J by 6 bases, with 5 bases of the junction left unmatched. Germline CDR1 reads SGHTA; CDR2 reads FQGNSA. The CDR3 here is CASSLGLAGGGEQYF. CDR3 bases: TGTGCCAGCAGCTTAGGGCTAGCGGGAGGTGGCGAGCAGTACTTC.

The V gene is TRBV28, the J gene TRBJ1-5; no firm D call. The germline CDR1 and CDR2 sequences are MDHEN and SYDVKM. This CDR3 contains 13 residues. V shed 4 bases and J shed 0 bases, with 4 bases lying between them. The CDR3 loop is CASSYYSNQPQHF. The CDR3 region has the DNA TGTGCCAGCAGTTACTATAGCAATCAGCCCCAGCATTTT.